This T cell receptor (beta chain) was found in a study of blood T cell repertoires in COVID-19. Overall study: Donors in the United States, Italy and Spain gave samples during acute or convalescent COVID-19. Sample material is recorded as cDNA or gDNA derived from T cells, B-cell-depleted T cells, or PBMCs.

Authors' analysis steps: It was from reference gene primer amplification that nucleated cell counts were estimated. The method was immunoSEQ multiplex PCR; TCRdb's version includes in-frame clones alone and lacks a portion of them. V, J and clone size are taken as reported in that table, and D and trimming were inferred from the DNA itself. The profile shows hundreds of thousands of clones, over 75% of them singletons. Of note for this clone: The junction shows a germline mismatch at one end, possibly a read error.

The receptor was isolated from a human donor in a cohort sampled during active COVID-19. Sample: peripheral blood.

This chain's CDR3 is CASGQFGTGEEGGEKLFF. The CDR3 DNA follows: TGTGCCAGCGGCCAATTCGGGACAGGGGAGGAGGGGGGAGAAAAACTGTTTTTT. This chain joins TRBV3-1 (or the pseudogene TRBV3-2) and TRBJ1-4, with 10 bases fitting TRBD1. The CDR3 totals 18 residues. Germline V gene data show CDR1 as LGHDT and CDR2 as YNNKEL (reference sequence).